The present entry profiles one T cell receptor beta chain with its context. Its specificity is unknown. Vbeta (60) and Jbeta (13) primers were used in the PCR. Here immunoSEQ multiplex PCR was the method, and the copy in TCRdb shows in-frame clones only, minus some. The table lists around 130,000 clones, roughly 65% of them singletons. This specimen comes from a study of cytomegalovirus exposure and HLA in healthy donors. Study as a whole: Most donors, 80% to 90% of a few hundred genotyped, fell in the Caucasian-associated ancestry cluster. Regarding the study as a whole: Association of 16,951 TCR beta sequences with HLA alleles was found at 0.05 false discovery rate in a later analysis. It was shown in a later analysis that HLA-associated TCR beta chains were more clonally expanded than other, equally common chains. Across all donors, roughly uniform sequencing depth was an assumption of the presence/absence analyses.

V shed 8 bases and J shed 10 bases, with 12 bases lying between them. This CDR3 has 12 amino acids. In germline, CDR1 is ENHRY, CDR2 SYGVKD. The TCR originated in a woman in her thirties in good health and CMV-seronegative. This sequence joins TRBV10-3 and TRBJ1-6; D is unresolved. Material for sequencing was PBMCs. The CDR3 reads CAIAGEGSPLHF. As DNA, the CDR3 is TGTGCCATCGCCGGGGAGGGCTCACCCCTCCACTTT.